Included here is one TCR beta chain sequence, with context. Its antigen is unidentified. The record originates from a study of identical twins. Broader study findings: Because invariant MAIT and iNKT cells could be present, zero-insertion analyses could be partly confounded.

The CDR3 totals 16 residues. The germline CDR1 and CDR2 sequences are MGHRA and YSYEKL. The ends lost 0 bases at V and 3 bases at J; junction bases unmatched: 7. After template switching added a universal primer site, the resulting cDNA carried unique molecular identifiers. TCRdb ran MiXCR on the 5' RACE reads and lists one entry per CDR3 protein. Of hundreds of thousands of distinct CDR3 sequences listed, around an eighth are singletons. This sample was also put to use in a study of yellow fever vaccine responses in identical twins.

The TCR was taken from a woman younger than 35 in good health. The V call is TRBV4-1, the J call TRBJ2-7, with 8 bases lining up with TRBD1. The sequenced material came from CD8+ T cells sorted from blood. The CDR3 spells CASSQEGPGQVYEQYF. As DNA, the CDR3 is TGCGCCAGCAGCCAAGAAGGACCGGGACAGGTCTACGAGCAGTACTTC.